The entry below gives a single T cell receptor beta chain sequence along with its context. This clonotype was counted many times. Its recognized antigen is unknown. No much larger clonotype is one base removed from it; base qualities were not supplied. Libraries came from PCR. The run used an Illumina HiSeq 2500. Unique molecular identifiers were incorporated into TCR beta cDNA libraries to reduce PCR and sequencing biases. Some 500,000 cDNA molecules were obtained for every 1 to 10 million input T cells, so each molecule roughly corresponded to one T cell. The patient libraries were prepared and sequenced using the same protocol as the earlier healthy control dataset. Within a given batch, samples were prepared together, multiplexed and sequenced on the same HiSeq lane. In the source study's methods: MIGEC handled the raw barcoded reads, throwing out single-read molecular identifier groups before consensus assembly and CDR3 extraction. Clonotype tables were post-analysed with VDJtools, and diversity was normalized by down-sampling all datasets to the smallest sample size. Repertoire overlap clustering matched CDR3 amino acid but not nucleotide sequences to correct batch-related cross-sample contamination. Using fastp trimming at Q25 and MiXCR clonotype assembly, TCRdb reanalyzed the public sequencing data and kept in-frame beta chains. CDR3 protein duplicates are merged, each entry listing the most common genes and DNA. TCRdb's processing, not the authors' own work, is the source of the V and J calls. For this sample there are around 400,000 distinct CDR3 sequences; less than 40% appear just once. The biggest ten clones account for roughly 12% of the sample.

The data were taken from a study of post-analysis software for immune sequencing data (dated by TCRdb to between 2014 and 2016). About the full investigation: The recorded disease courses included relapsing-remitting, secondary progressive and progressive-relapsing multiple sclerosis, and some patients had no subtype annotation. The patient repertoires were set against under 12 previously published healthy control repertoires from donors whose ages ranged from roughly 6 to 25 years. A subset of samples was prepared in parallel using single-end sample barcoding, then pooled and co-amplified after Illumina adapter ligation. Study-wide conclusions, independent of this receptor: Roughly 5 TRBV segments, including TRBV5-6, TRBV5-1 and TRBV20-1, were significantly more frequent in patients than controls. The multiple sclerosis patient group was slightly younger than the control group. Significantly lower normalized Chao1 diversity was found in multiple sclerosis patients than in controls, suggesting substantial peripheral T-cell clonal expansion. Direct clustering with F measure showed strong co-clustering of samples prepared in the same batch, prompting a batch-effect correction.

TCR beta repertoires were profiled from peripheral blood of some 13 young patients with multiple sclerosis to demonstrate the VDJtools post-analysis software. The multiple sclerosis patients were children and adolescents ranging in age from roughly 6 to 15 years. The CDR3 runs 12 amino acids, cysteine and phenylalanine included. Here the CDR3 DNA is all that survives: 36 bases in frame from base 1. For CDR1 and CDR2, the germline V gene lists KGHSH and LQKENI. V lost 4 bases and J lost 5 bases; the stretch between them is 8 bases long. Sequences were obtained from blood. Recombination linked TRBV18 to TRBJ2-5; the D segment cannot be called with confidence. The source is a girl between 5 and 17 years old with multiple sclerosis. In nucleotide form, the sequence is TGTGCCAGCTCACTGACCAAGGAGACCCAGTACTTC. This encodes CASSLTKETQYF.